This T cell receptor (beta chain) was identified in a study of blood T cell repertoires in COVID-19. Whole-study context: Samples of COVID-19 (acute and convalescent) were obtained from the United States, Italy and Spain. Nucleic acid was either cDNA or gDNA, and it came from T cells, B-cell-depleted T cells, or PBMCs.

In the authors' methods: Estimated nucleated cell counts came from reference gene primer amplification. Here immunoSEQ multiplex PCR was the method, and the copy in TCRdb shows in-frame clones only, minus some. D and trimming were read from the DNA, whereas the V and J calls and clone size are those reported in that table. The sample lists around 87,000 clones; roughly nine tenths were seen once. Germline CDR1 SGHRS, CDR2 YFSETQ. CDR3 size: 16 residues. The J segment lost 6 bases and the V segment lost 0 bases, leaving 8 bases of the junction unmatched. The V call is TRBV5-1, the J call TRBJ2-3, with TRBD2 matching over 9 bases. The sample consisted of peripheral blood. This receptor was taken from a man over 45 with acute or convalescent COVID-19. CDR3 nucleotides: TGCGCCAGCAGCTTGGGTAGCGGGGGCCCAGGGGATACGCAGTATTTT. Translating gives CASSLGSGGPGDTQYF.